This T cell receptor (beta chain) was captured by sequencing in a study of response to subunit inactivated influenza vaccine. The study's findings and limits: The authors offered the suggestion that each seasonal influenza vaccination recruits few new T cells.

Concerning this clonotype itself: What it binds is unknown.

TCRdb fed the RT-PCR reads into MiXCR, producing one record per CDR3 protein. The sample yields 500,000 to 600,000 distinct CDR3 sequences, over 10% seen once. Germline lookup yields CDR1 SGHRS and CDR2 YFSETQ. V shed 2 bases, J shed 3 bases, and the junction held 6 bases outside the gene matches. The CDR3 totals 17 residues. The specimen was PBMCs from blood, collected roughly 6 weeks after vaccination. The receptor was isolated from a man aged 50 to 60 who received an inactivated influenza vaccine. The chain combines TRBV5-1 with TRBJ2-2; 11 bases are shared with TRBD2. In nucleotides, the CDR3 is TGCGCCAGCAGCTTTGGGACTAGCGGATTTTACACCGGGGAGCTGTTTTTT. Translation: CASSFGTSGFYTGELFF.